The rows below give T cell receptor beta chains drawn from one sample of a study of blood T cell repertoires in COVID-19. The data were produced by immunoSEQ multiplex PCR, yet TCRdb's version contains in-frame clones alone and is incomplete. The data contain about 110,000 clones, around 84% of them singletons. Sequenced sample: peripheral blood. Receptors were obtained from a human donor in a cohort sampled during active COVID-19. Each CDR3 is given with its conserved first and last residue. Fields, in order: D gene, J gene, clone size, V gene, CDR3 DNA, CDR3 protein. D genes are given only for firm matches. For some rows the clone size is stated as once, few or many, or as a class when expanded; others skip it.

. | TRBJ1-1 | . | TRBV10-3 | TGTGCCATCATGGGGGGGGACGGGAACACTGAAGCTTTCTTT | CAIMGGDGNTEAFF
TRBD1 | TRBJ1-2 | . | TRBV19 | TGTGCCAGTAGTACACAGGGGGTCGGTCGTGGCTACACCTTC | CASSTQGVGRGYTF
. | TRBJ2-5 | once | TRBV27 | TGTGCCAGCAGTTTATACACCCAAGAGACCCAGTACTTC | CASSLYTQETQYF
TRBD2 | TRBJ2-5 | . | TRBV24-1 | TGTGCCACCCAGGCTGGCGGGAGGGAAGAGACCCAGTACTTC | CATQAGGREETQYF
TRBD2 | TRBJ2-7 | . | TRBV12-5 | TGTGCTAGTGGCCGGGGGGGCGGCGTATACGAGCAGTACTTC | CASGRGGGVYEQYF
. | TRBJ1-2 | . | TRBV18 | TGTGCCAGCTCGCAACAGGATAACTATGGCTACACCTTC | CASSQQDNYGYTF
TRBD2 | TRBJ2-1 | . | TRBV4-1 | TGCGCCAGTACACCGGGACTAGCAATGATTAGGCGTGAGCAGTTCTTC | CASTPGLAMIRREQFF
TRBD1 | TRBJ2-1 | . | TRBV2 | TGTGCCAGCCGGGGGACAGGGCTGTACGAGCAGTTCTTC | CASRGTGLYEQFF
TRBD2 | TRBJ2-1 | . | TRBV7-2 | TGTGCCAGCAGCTTCAGGGCTAGCGGCACGATCTCCTACAATGAGCAGTTCTTC | CASSFRASGTISYNEQFF
. | TRBJ2-7 | . | TRBV7-2 | TGTGCCAGCAGCTCTACCTACGAGCAGTACTTC | CASSSTYEQYF
. | TRBJ2-2 | . | TRBV28 | TGTGCCAGCAGCACCGGGACATCGAACACCGGGGAGCTGTTTTTT | CASSTGTSNTGELFF
TRBD1 | TRBJ1-1 | . | TRBV18 | TGTGCCAGCTCACCTCTCGACAGGGGAGCTGAAGCTTTCTTT | CASSPLDRGAEAFF
. | TRBJ1-2 | . | TRBV5-1 | TGCGCCAGCAGCTTGGACAGGGAGAACTATGGCTACACCTTC | CASSLDRENYGYTF
TRBD1 | TRBJ2-3 | . | TRBV18 | TGTGCCAGCTCACCACCCGGGACAGGGTGGAGCACAGATACGCAGTATTTT | CASSPPGTGWSTDTQYF
TRBD1 | TRBJ2-5 | once | TRBV4-1 | TGCGCCAGCAGCCAAGGGACAGGGTATACGGAGACCCAGTACTTC | CASSQGTGYTETQYF
. | TRBJ2-7 | . | TRBV28 | TGTGCCAGCAATAACAGACCCTACGAGCAGTACTTC | CASNNRPYEQYF
TRBD2 | TRBJ2-3 | . | TRBV5-6 | TGTGCCAGCAGCTCCTTGGGTAGCGGGAGGGGAGATACGCAGTATTTT | CASSSLGSGRGDTQYF
. | TRBJ2-2 | . | TRBV5-5 | TGTGCCAGCAGCTTGGTCACCCGGGCGAACACCGGGGAGCTGTTTTTT | CASSLVTRANTGELFF
. | TRBJ2-6 | . | TRBV5-1 | TGCGCCAGCAGCTTGGCCCTCTCCCCTGGGGCCAACGTCCTGACTTTC | CASSLALSPGANVLTF
. | TRBJ1-2 | once | TRBV27 | TGTGCCAGCCGCTTCGGACAGAACTATGGCTACACCTTC | CASRFGQNYGYTF
. | TRBJ2-2 | . | TRBV4-1 | TGCGCCAGCAGCCAAGGGTCTGAACGATACGCACACCGGGGAGCTGTTTTT | CASSQGSERYAHRGAVF
. | TRBJ2-7 | . | TRBV4-2 | TGTGCCAGCAGCCAAGGTTCAGGGTCCGGGGGCTACGAGCAGTACTTC | CASSQGSGSGGYEQYF
TRBD1 | TRBJ1-1 | . | TRBV18 | TGTGCCAGCTCACTAGAATCCGGGACAGGGGAAGCTTTCTTT | CASSLESGTGEAFF
. | TRBJ2-1 | few | TRBV30 | TGTGCCAGCCCTCTGGCGGCTGACTACAATGAGCAGTTCTTC | CASPLAADYNEQFF
. | TRBJ1-4 | once | TRBV19 | TGTGCCAGTAGTTCCTCCGGGAAGGGGGATGAAAAACTGTTTTTT | CASSSSGKGDEKLFF
TRBD1 | TRBJ1-2 | . | TRBV5-1 | TGCGCCAGCAGCCCGGGACAGGGGGCTTCTGGCTACACCTTC | CASSPGQGASGYTF
. | TRBJ2-7 | . | TRBV13 | TGTGCCAGCAGCTATGACAGATACGAGCAGTACTTC | CASSYDRYEQYF
. | TRBJ1-4 | . | TRBV5-6 | TGTGCCAGCAGCTTGATTGAGGAAAAACTGTTTTTT | CASSLIEEKLFF
. | TRBJ2-3 | . | TRBV7-2 | TGTGCCAGCAGCTTAAACAGTGCTCCAGATACGCAGTATTTT | CASSLNSAPDTQYF
. | TRBJ1-1 | once | TRBV10-1 | TGCGCCAGCAGTGAGGACAGCATGAACACTGAAGCTTTCTTT | CASSEDSMNTEAFF
. | TRBJ2-5 | . | TRBV7-8 | TGTGCCAGTTCTCCCCAGACGGCAGGGGAGACCCAGTACTTC | CASSPQTAGETQYF
TRBD1 | TRBJ2-7 | . | TRBV10-3 | TGTGCCATCAGCAGGGGGCTGCGCGAGCAGTACTTC | CAISRGLREQYF
. | TRBJ1-1 | once | TRBV10-3 | TGTGCCATCGCCGACCTAGGGGGCACTGAAGCTTTCTTT | CAIADLGGTEAFF
. | TRBJ2-7 | . | TRBV6-6 | TGTGCCAGCAGTTACGCAAGACCGGGGTTAGACTACGAGCAGTACTTC | CASSYARPGLDYEQYF
. | TRBJ2-1 | . | TRBV7-8 | TGTGCCAGCAGCTTCACAGGGCCCAATGAGCAGTTCTTC | CASSFTGPNEQFF
. | TRBJ2-1 | . | TRBV7-2 | TGTGCCAGCAGCTCGCCTAGCCTCCCGCAGCAGTTCTTC | CASSSPSLPQQFF
. | TRBJ1-1 | . | TRBV27 | TGTGCCAGCACCAGGGGACAGAACACTGAAGCTTTCTTT | CASTRGQNTEAFF
TRBD2 | TRBJ2-7 | . | TRBV7-3 | TGTGCCAGCAGCCAAGGACTAGCGGGAGGAGAGCAGTACTTC | CASSQGLAGGEQYF
TRBD1 | TRBJ2-1 | . | TRBV9 | TGTGCCAGCAGCGCCCTTCGGGGACAGGGCTACAATGAGCAGTTCTTC | CASSALRGQGYNEQFF
TRBD1 | TRBJ1-1 | . | TRBV6-5 | TGTGCCAGCAGCTCAGGGGGCGCGGGAGCTTTCTTT | CASSSGGAGAFF
TRBD2 | TRBJ2-1 | . | TRBV18 | TGTGCCAGCTCACCACAGCGGGAGGATTTGGGTTGGCAGTTCTTC | CASSPQREDLGWQFF
. | TRBJ1-1 | . | TRBV3-1/TRBV3-2 | TGTGCCAGCAGCCAACGGACAGTGAACACTGAAGCTTTCTTT | CASSQRTVNTEAFF
TRBD2 | TRBJ2-1 | . | TRBV4-1 | TGCGCCAGCAGCCAAGGTGGTAGCGGGAGACTGGGGTACAATGAGCAGTTCTTC | CASSQGGSGRLGYNEQFF
TRBD2 | TRBJ2-4 | once | TRBV5-4 | TGTGCCAGCAGCTTGGGGGCAACTAGCGGGGACTCGAAAAACATTCAGTACTTC | CASSLGATSGDSKNIQYF
. | TRBJ1-2 | . | TRBV7-9 | TGTGCCAGCAGCTTCCGCGACAGCGGGGAGGGGGGCTACACCTTC | CASSFRDSGEGGYTF
. | TRBJ2-2 | . | TRBV9 | TGTGCCAGCAGCCACAGGTTCACATCGAACACCGGGGAGCTGTTTTTT | CASSHRFTSNTGELFF
. | TRBJ2-1 | . | TRBV28 | TGTGCCAGCAGTCCACTCACAGGGACCAGACTGGCCTACAATGAGCAGTTCTTC | CASSPLTGTRLAYNEQFF
. | TRBJ1-1 | . | TRBV5-4 | TGTGCCAGCAGCTTGGTTAAGAACACTGAAGCTTTCTTT | CASSLVKNTEAFF
. | TRBJ2-5 | . | TRBV5-4 | TGTGCCAGCAGCTTTCAGGAAATGGAGACCCAGTACTTC | CASSFQEMETQYF
. | TRBJ2-1 | once | TRBV6-1 | TGTGCCAGCAGTGAACCCGGGGCAGGGGGGCACAATGAGCAGTTCTTC | CASSEPGAGGHNEQFF